This record covers a single TCR beta chain. TCRdb's copy holds only in-frame clones and misses some; the assay was immunoSEQ multiplex PCR. The data hold 95,000 to 150,000 clones, with roughly nine tenths observed a single time. This sample is part of a study of control samples from healthy donors and cancer patients. CDR1 and CDR2 (germline): SGHRS, YFSETQ. This CDR3 has 16 amino acids. With V trimmed by 3 bases and J by 2 bases, 11 bases remained unmatched. V usage is TRBV5-1 and J usage is TRBJ2-7; TRBD1 agrees at 7 bases. The TCR sequence derives from a man aged 18 to 29 in good health. The sequenced material came from blood. In DNA, the CDR3 is TGCGCCAGCAGCTCCGGGACAGCGGTAGTGACCTACGAGCAGTACTTC. Encoded protein: CASSSGTAVVTYEQYF.